The entry that follows covers one TCR beta chain sequence. This sample was included in a study of blood T cell repertoires in COVID-19. On the study more broadly: Collection of acute and convalescent COVID-19 samples took place in the United States, Italy and Spain. Sources were T cells, B-cell-depleted T cells, or PBMCs; the material itself was cDNA or gDNA.

Profiling relied on immunoSEQ multiplex PCR, and the TCRdb table lists in-frame clones only, not all of them. The sample carries 120,000 to 150,000 clones, 85% to 90% recorded once. CDR1 and CDR2 (germline): MDHEN, SYDVKM. Trimming removed 6 bases from V and 4 bases from J, with 13 bases in between. The CDR3 is 14 amino acids. The specimen sequenced was peripheral blood. The chain combines TRBV28 with TRBJ1-3; weak D call: TRBD1 (5 bases). The TCR comes from a woman aged 50 to 60 with active or convalescent COVID-19. The CDR3 sequence: CASRAGSTGNTIYF. As DNA, the CDR3 is TGTGCCAGCAGGGCAGGGTCGACCGGAAACACCATATATTTT.